This is a list of T cell receptor beta chains from one sample in a study of T cell changes during pregnancy in multiple sclerosis. Clones were read by immunoSEQ multiplex PCR, and TCRdb kept only the in-frame ones, dropping some. The sample has fewer than 70,000 clones, 80% to 90% seen once. Sequencing was performed on peripheral blood, taken in the first trimester of pregnancy. Receptors originate from a female donor with multiple sclerosis, enrolled in a pregnancy study. The CDR3 runs from the conserved cysteine through the conserved F or W. The D gene is left open where the match is weak. Where a row states a size, it is once, few, many or the class of an expanded clone; other rows omit it.

clone size: -
J gene: TRBJ2-3
V gene: TRBV7-8
D gene: TRBD2
CDR3 DNA: TGTGCCAGCATCCAGGAGGCTAGCGGGAGTGGTACAGATACGCAGTATTTT
CDR3 protein: CASIQEASGSGTDTQYF

clone size: few
J gene: TRBJ1-1
V gene: TRBV4-2
D gene: -
CDR3 DNA: TGTGCCAGCAGCCAAACTGACAAAGCAAATGAAGCTTTCTTT
CDR3 protein: CASSQTDKANEAFF

clone size: -
J gene: TRBJ2-2
V gene: TRBV18
D gene: -
CDR3 DNA: TGTGCCAGCTCACCACCGGTCCAGGGGCGAGTCGGGGAGCTGTTTTTT
CDR3 protein: CASSPPVQGRVGELFF

clone size: many
J gene: TRBJ2-7
V gene: TRBV5-4
D gene: -
CDR3 DNA: TGTGCCAGCAGCCCCCCCGGCTCCTACGAGCAGTACTTC
CDR3 protein: CASSPPGSYEQYF

clone size: -
J gene: TRBJ2-1
V gene: TRBV5-8
D gene: TRBD2
CDR3 DNA: TGTGCCAGCAGCTTTGGCTTAGCGGGAACCTACAATGAGCAGTTCTTC
CDR3 protein: CASSFGLAGTYNEQFF

clone size: once
J gene: TRBJ2-7
V gene: TRBV5-1
D gene: -
CDR3 DNA: TGCGCCAGCAGCTTTTCCGCGGTAGGTACCTCCTACGAGCAGTACTTC
CDR3 protein: CASSFSAVGTSYEQYF

clone size: few
J gene: TRBJ2-3
V gene: TRBV7-2
D gene: -
CDR3 DNA: TGTGCCAGCAGCTTTGGCGGGGCCACAGATACGCAGTATTTT
CDR3 protein: CASSFGGATDTQYF

clone size: -
J gene: TRBJ2-1
V gene: TRBV7-9
D gene: -
CDR3 DNA: TGTGCCAGCAGCTTAGGAAAGACAGGCCATAAATCAAATGAGCAGTTCTTC
CDR3 protein: CASSLGKTGHKSNEQFF

clone size: -
J gene: TRBJ2-3
V gene: TRBV5-1
D gene: -
CDR3 DNA: TGCGCCAGCAGCTTGGCCCAGGAGGGGAGCACAGATACGCAGTATTTT
CDR3 protein: CASSLAQEGSTDTQYF

clone size: -
J gene: TRBJ1-2
V gene: TRBV30
D gene: -
CDR3 DNA: TGTGCCTGGAGTGTACAGGGAGAACGCGGCTACACCTTC
CDR3 protein: CAWSVQGERGYTF

clone size: -
J gene: TRBJ2-1
V gene: TRBV28
D gene: -
CDR3 DNA: TGTGCCAGCAGCCCCCCAAGAGGGTTACGGTTCGATGAGCAGTTCTTC
CDR3 protein: CASSPPRGLRFDEQFF

clone size: -
J gene: TRBJ1-1
V gene: TRBV5-1
D gene: TRBD1
CDR3 DNA: TGCGCCAGCAGCTTTCGGACAGGGGGCACTGAAGCTTTCTTT
CDR3 protein: CASSFRTGGTEAFF

clone size: -
J gene: TRBJ1-5
V gene: TRBV30
D gene: TRBD1
CDR3 DNA: TGTGCCTGCCAGACAGGGCGAGCTCAGCCCCAGCATTTT
CDR3 protein: CACQTGRAQPQHF

clone size: -
J gene: TRBJ2-1
V gene: TRBV19
D gene: -
CDR3 DNA: TGTGCCAGTAGTATAGGAGGTAGTCGGAATGAGCAGTTCTTC
CDR3 protein: CASSIGGSRNEQFF

clone size: -
J gene: TRBJ2-5
V gene: TRBV19
D gene: TRBD2
CDR3 DNA: TGTGCCAGTAGTCTTCCAACTAGCGGGAGTGAGACCCAGTACTTC
CDR3 protein: CASSLPTSGSETQYF

clone size: once
J gene: TRBJ1-1
V gene: TRBV19
D gene: -
CDR3 DNA: TGTGCCAGTAGTCCTAGTCACACTGAAGCTTTCTTT
CDR3 protein: CASSPSHTEAFF

clone size: -
J gene: TRBJ1-4
V gene: TRBV7-7
D gene: -
CDR3 DNA: TGTGCCAGCAGCCCTAGACAGTTTGAAAAACTGTTTTTT
CDR3 protein: CASSPRQFEKLFF

clone size: -
J gene: TRBJ2-5
V gene: TRBV5-1
D gene: TRBD1
CDR3 DNA: TGCGCCAGCAGCCTGGGACAGCACCAAGAGACCCAGTACTTC
CDR3 protein: CASSLGQHQETQYF

clone size: -
J gene: TRBJ1-1
V gene: TRBV18
D gene: -
CDR3 DNA: TGTGCCAGCTCACCTGACAGATTGAACACTGAAGCTTTCTTT
CDR3 protein: CASSPDRLNTEAFF

clone size: -
J gene: TRBJ1-5
V gene: TRBV18
D gene: -
CDR3 DNA: TGTGCCAGCTCACCTGGAGAGGCGTTTCAGCCCCAGCATTTT
CDR3 protein: CASSPGEAFQPQHF

clone size: -
J gene: TRBJ2-2
V gene: TRBV29-1
D gene: TRBD1
CDR3 DNA: TGCAGCGTCGGGCAGGGGGCGAACACCGGGGAGCTGTTTTTT
CDR3 protein: CSVGQGANTGELFF

clone size: -
J gene: TRBJ2-5
V gene: TRBV12-5
D gene: -
CDR3 DNA: TGTGCTAGTGAGTGGGGCGGCAACGGAGAGACCCAGTACTTC
CDR3 protein: CASEWGGNGETQYF

clone size: -
J gene: TRBJ1-1
V gene: TRBV7-6
D gene: -
CDR3 DNA: TGTGCCAGCAGCTTGCAGGATCTCACTGAAGCTTTCTTT
CDR3 protein: CASSLQDLTEAFF

clone size: once
J gene: TRBJ1-2
V gene: TRBV7-2
D gene: -
CDR3 DNA: TGTGCCAGCAGCTTAGTGACAGCTCCGAACTATGGCTACACCTTC
CDR3 protein: CASSLVTAPNYGYTF

clone size: -
J gene: TRBJ1-2
V gene: TRBV6-5
D gene: -
CDR3 DNA: TGTGCCAGCGGAGCGGGACACAACTATGGCTACACCTTC
CDR3 protein: CASGAGHNYGYTF

clone size: -
J gene: TRBJ1-4
V gene: TRBV21-1
D gene: -
CDR3 DNA: TGTGCCAGCAGCAGGGAGGTAAAGCCTGCAACTAATGAAAAACTGTTTTTT
CDR3 protein: CASSREVKPATNEKLFF

clone size: -
J gene: TRBJ2-5
V gene: TRBV29-1
D gene: TRBD1
CDR3 DNA: TGCAGCTACAGACAGGGCGAGACCCAGTACTTC
CDR3 protein: CSYRQGETQYF

clone size: -
J gene: TRBJ2-2
V gene: TRBV25-1
D gene: -
CDR3 DNA: TGTGCCAGCACTGAAACCTCCCAGGGAACCGGGGAGCTGTTTTTT
CDR3 protein: CASTETSQGTGELFF

clone size: -
J gene: TRBJ1-3
V gene: TRBV16
D gene: -
CDR3 DNA: TGTGCCAGCAGCCAATCGCACTCCTCCAACACCATATATTTT
CDR3 protein: CASSQSHSSNTIYF

clone size: -
J gene: TRBJ1-1
V gene: TRBV10-1
D gene: -
CDR3 DNA: TGCGCCAGCAGTGGGGCTATGAGCACTGAAGCTTTCTTT
CDR3 protein: CASSGAMSTEAFF

clone size: -
J gene: TRBJ2-5
V gene: TRBV25-1
D gene: -
CDR3 DNA: TGTGCCAGCAGTGAGGGGGCAGCAGGAGAGACCCAGTACTTC
CDR3 protein: CASSEGAAGETQYF

clone size: -
J gene: TRBJ2-5
V gene: TRBV5-1
D gene: -
CDR3 DNA: TGCGCCAGCAGCTTGGTAGCAGGGACTCAAGAGACCCAGTACTTC
CDR3 protein: CASSLVAGTQETQYF

clone size: -
J gene: TRBJ1-1
V gene: TRBV7-9
D gene: TRBD1
CDR3 DNA: TGTGCCAGCAGCTTGGGGACAGGTCAAACTGAAGCTTTCTTT
CDR3 protein: CASSLGTGQTEAFF

clone size: -
J gene: TRBJ1-5
V gene: TRBV28
D gene: -
CDR3 DNA: TGTGCCAGCAGCCCCAGAGATAGGTATCGCATACTAAGCAATCAGCCCCAGCATTTT
CDR3 protein: CASSPRDRYRILSNQPQHF

clone size: medium-sized
J gene: TRBJ1-1
V gene: TRBV9
D gene: -
CDR3 DNA: TGTGCCAGCAGCAAATTGGGACTACCGAACACTGAAGCTTTCTTT
CDR3 protein: CASSKLGLPNTEAFF

clone size: -
J gene: TRBJ2-7
V gene: TRBV2
D gene: TRBD1
CDR3 DNA: TGTGCCAGCACGGGACAGCTCTCCTACGAGCAGTACTTC
CDR3 protein: CASTGQLSYEQYF

clone size: -
J gene: TRBJ1-2
V gene: TRBV19
D gene: -
CDR3 DNA: TGTGCCAGTTTGGGGGGTTACTATGGCTACACCTTC
CDR3 protein: CASLGGYYGYTF

clone size: -
J gene: TRBJ2-2
V gene: TRBV5-1
D gene: TRBD2
CDR3 DNA: TGCGCCAGCAGCTCCCTAGCGGGAGGAGGCACCGGGGAGCTGTTTTTT
CDR3 protein: CASSSLAGGGTGELFF

clone size: -
J gene: TRBJ2-2
V gene: TRBV18
D gene: -
CDR3 DNA: TGTGCCAGCCCCCCTTCGCGCAGGACGAACACCGGGGAGCTGTTTTTT
CDR3 protein: CASPPSRRTNTGELFF

clone size: -
J gene: TRBJ2-7
V gene: TRBV6-5
D gene: -
CDR3 DNA: TGTGCCAGCAGTTACTCCGGACAGTCCGATTACGAGCAGTACTTC
CDR3 protein: CASSYSGQSDYEQYF

clone size: -
J gene: TRBJ2-3
V gene: TRBV27
D gene: TRBD2
CDR3 DNA: TGTGCCAGCAGCTCCATGATTCGGACTAGCGGCCGCACAGATACGCAGTATTTT
CDR3 protein: CASSSMIRTSGRTDTQYF

clone size: once
J gene: TRBJ2-1
V gene: TRBV18
D gene: -
CDR3 DNA: TGTGCCAGCTCAGGCAGGGGTACCAATTCAAATGAGCAGTTCTTC
CDR3 protein: CASSGRGTNSNEQFF

clone size: -
J gene: TRBJ2-7
V gene: TRBV29-1
D gene: TRBD2
CDR3 DNA: TGCAGCGCCTCCGCCGGGGGGTCCCCTAACTACGAGCAGTACTTC
CDR3 protein: CSASAGGSPNYEQYF

clone size: -
J gene: TRBJ2-7
V gene: TRBV6-5
D gene: TRBD1
CDR3 DNA: TGTGCCAGCAGTTACTCCCAACAGGGGGCCGCGCAGTACTTC
CDR3 protein: CASSYSQQGAAQYF

clone size: once
J gene: TRBJ1-4
V gene: TRBV7-9
D gene: TRBD1
CDR3 DNA: TGTGCCAGCAGCTCGGGGGCAGGGGGCTCTGAAAAACTGTTTTTT
CDR3 protein: CASSSGAGGSEKLFF

clone size: -
J gene: TRBJ1-1
V gene: TRBV9
D gene: TRBD1
CDR3 DNA: TGTGCCAGCACCGGACAGGGGCCTGAAGCTTTCTTT
CDR3 protein: CASTGQGPEAFF

clone size: -
J gene: TRBJ2-3
V gene: TRBV7-3
D gene: TRBD1
CDR3 DNA: TGTGCCAGCAGCGAGAGGGACAGTAGCACAGATACGCAGTATTTT
CDR3 protein: CASSERDSSTDTQYF

clone size: -
J gene: TRBJ1-4
V gene: TRBV30
D gene: -
CDR3 DNA: TGTGCCTGGAGCGCTCCCGGAAAACTGTTTTTT
CDR3 protein: CAWSAPGKLFF

clone size: -
J gene: TRBJ2-3
V gene: TRBV14
D gene: TRBD1
CDR3 DNA: TGTGCCAGCAGCCAACTCCAGGGGGCCACAGATACGCAGTATTTT
CDR3 protein: CASSQLQGATDTQYF

clone size: -
J gene: TRBJ2-7
V gene: TRBV27
D gene: TRBD2
CDR3 DNA: TGTGCCAGCAGTTCGGGACTAGCGGGCCTCAACTACGAGCAGTACTTC
CDR3 protein: CASSSGLAGLNYEQYF

clone size: -
J gene: TRBJ2-3
V gene: TRBV5-1
D gene: TRBD2
CDR3 DNA: TGCGCCAGCAGCAGACGTCCCGGGACTAGCGGGAGCGGCACAGATACGCAGTATTTT
CDR3 protein: CASSRRPGTSGSGTDTQYF